The rows below give T cell receptor beta chains drawn from one sample of a study of blood T cell repertoires in COVID-19. The assay was immunoSEQ multiplex PCR, and TCRdb's table has in-frame clones only and misses some. This table holds a few hundred thousand clones, more than 80% found once. Sequences were obtained from PBMCs or T cells enriched from blood (not recorded which). These receptors all come from a man between 18 and 29 years old who had recovered from COVID-19. CDR3s include the opening cysteine and the closing phenylalanine or tryptophan. The D gene is left open where the match is weak. Rows give clone size only sometimes, using once, few, many, or a class for an expanded clone.

>-|TRBJ2-1|TRBV2|TRBD2
TGTGCCAGCAGTGAAGCGGTAGCGGGAGGGATTCTCAATGAGCAGTTCTTC
CASSEAVAGGILNEQFF
>once|TRBJ1-6|TRBV7-9|-
TGTGCCAGCAGCCGTGGGGACACCACCAATTCACCCCTCCACTTT
CASSRGDTTNSPLHF
>-|TRBJ1-1|TRBV7-8|-
TGTGCCAGCAGCAAGGACAGGAACACTGAAGCTTTCTTT
CASSKDRNTEAFF
>-|TRBJ1-3|TRBV21-1|-
TGTGCCAGCAGCAAACCCGACAGGGTCATGAACCCAAACTCTGGAAACACCATATATTTT
CASSKPDRVMNPNSGNTIYF
>-|TRBJ2-7|TRBV5-1|TRBD2
TGCGCCAGCAGCCCGGGACTAGCGGCAGACCGCCTCTACGAGCAGTACTTC
CASSPGLAADRLYEQYF
>-|TRBJ1-2|TRBV3-1/TRBV3-2|TRBD1
TGTGCCAGCAGCCAAGAGGCAGGGGGCGCGAGGAGTGGCTACACCTTC
CASSQEAGGARSGYTF
>-|TRBJ2-7|TRBV25-1|-
TGTGCCAGCAGTGATCAGGCTAGCTGGCGCGAGCAGTACTTC
CASSDQASWREQYF
>-|TRBJ2-2|TRBV12-3/TRBV12-4|-
TGTGCCAGCCTAAAGTTAACCGGGGAGCTGTTTTTT
CASLKLTGELFF
>-|TRBJ1-2|TRBV7-2|-
TGTGCCAGCAGCAAAACGATCGACAGCCGCTATGGCTACACCTTC
CASSKTIDSRYGYTF
>-|TRBJ1-2|TRBV25-1|TRBD1
TGTGCCAGCAGTGACCCGACAGGGGCTAACTATGGCTACACCTTC
CASSDPTGANYGYTF
>once|TRBJ2-1|TRBV27|TRBD1
TGTGCCAGCGGTAGGCGGGGGACAGGGGGCAGAAGCTCCTACAATGAGCAGTTCTTC
CASGRRGTGGRSSYNEQFF
>-|TRBJ2-5|TRBV9|TRBD1
TGTGCCAGCAGCGTAGGTGCAGGGGGCAAGGAGACCCAGTACTTC
CASSVGAGGKETQYF
>-|TRBJ1-1|TRBV14|-
TGTGCCAGCAGCCAAGTTGCCGGGTTGTACACTGAAGCTTTCTTT
CASSQVAGLYTEAFF
>-|TRBJ2-5|TRBV11-2|-
TGTGCCAGCAGCTTAGTGGGGGACTGGGGGACCCAGTACTTC
CASSLVGDWGTQYF
>-|TRBJ2-7|TRBV5-1|TRBD2
TGCGCCAGCAGCTTGGTAGCGGGATCCTACGAGCAGTACTTC
CASSLVAGSYEQYF
>-|TRBJ2-7|TRBV5-4|TRBD2
TGTGCCAGCAGCGGTAGCGGGAAGTCCCACGAGCAGTACTTC
CASSGSGKSHEQYF
>once|TRBJ2-2|TRBV19|TRBD2
TGTGCCACCCCAATGGGGGGGGACACCGGGGAGCTGTTTTTT
CATPMGGDTGELFF
>-|TRBJ2-2|TRBV6-5|-
TGTGCCAGCATGCACAGCGGGGAGCTGTTTTTT
CASMHSGELFF
>-|TRBJ1-1|TRBV10-3|TRBD1
TGTGCCATCAGGGACGGACAGGGTATGAACACTGAAGCTTTCTTT
CAIRDGQGMNTEAFF
>-|TRBJ1-2|TRBV27|-
TGTGCCAGCTCTCGGCCCCGGCGGGGCTACACCTTC
CASSRPRRGYTF
>-|TRBJ1-2|TRBV6-5|-
TGTGCCAGCAGTTCGAGGTTGGTGAGAAACTATGGCTACACCTTC
CASSSRLVRNYGYTF
>-|TRBJ2-3|TRBV19|TRBD2
TGTGCCAGTAGGACTAGCGGCTTCACAGATACGCAGTATTTT
CASRTSGFTDTQYF
>-|TRBJ1-4|TRBV4-3|TRBD1
TGCGCCAGCAGCCATCCGGACAGGGACGAAAAACTGTTTTTT
CASSHPDRDEKLFF
>-|TRBJ1-2|TRBV6-5|TRBD1
TGTGCCAGCAGTATACAAAGGACAGGTGGATATGGCTACACCTTC
CASSIQRTGGYGYTF
>once|TRBJ2-1|TRBV11-2|-
TGTGCCAGCAGCTTAACGGCTAGCAAAAATGAGCAGTTCTTC
CASSLTASKNEQFF
>-|TRBJ2-7|TRBV28|TRBD1
TGTGCCAGCAGTTTAACCCGACAGGGTGGGTACTTC
CASSLTRQGGYF
>-|TRBJ2-7|TRBV6-1|-
TGTGCCAGCAGTGATACCTACGAGCAGTACTTC
CASSDTYEQYF
>-|TRBJ1-2|TRBV10-3|-
TGTGCCATCAGTCACGGGGATGGCTACACCTTC
CAISHGDGYTF
>-|TRBJ2-1|TRBV30|TRBD1
TGTGCCTGGACCTCCGACAGGGGGAGGAATGAGCAGTTCTTC
CAWTSDRGRNEQFF
>-|TRBJ2-2|TRBV7-9|TRBD1
TGTGCCAGCAGCCCCTCTCGGGACAGGGTGCCCGGGGAGCTGTTTTTT
CASSPSRDRVPGELFF
>few|TRBJ1-2|TRBV5-5|TRBD1
TGTGCCAGCAGCGCCGACAGGGCCTCTAACTATGGCTACACCTTC
CASSADRASNYGYTF
>-|TRBJ2-2|TRBV6-5|TRBD1
TGTGCCAGCAGAACAGGGGCCGGGGAGCTGTTTTTT
CASRTGAGELFF
>-|TRBJ2-3|TRBV6-2/TRBV6-3|TRBD2
TGTGCCAGCAGTTCTAGCGGGGCGGCAGGCACAGATACGCAGTATTTT
CASSSSGAAGTDTQYF
>-|TRBJ1-2|TRBV28|-
TGTGCCAGCCGAGACGGGGGATATGGCTACACCTTC
CASRDGGYGYTF
>-|TRBJ1-2|TRBV7-9|TRBD1
TGTGCCAGCAGTCAATGGACAGGGGTAGACTACACCTTC
CASSQWTGVDYTF
>once|TRBJ2-1|TRBV3-1/TRBV3-2|TRBD2
TGTGCCAGCAGGGTCCGTGGCGGGAGGTACAATGAGCAGTTCTTC
CASRVRGGRYNEQFF
>-|TRBJ1-2|TRBV27|TRBD1
TGTGCCAGCAGCCCCGGACAGGGAAGGTCTGGCTACACCTTC
CASSPGQGRSGYTF
>-|TRBJ1-5|TRBV15|TRBD1
TGTGCCACCAGCAGAGGTTCGGGCAGGGGGCTGATTAATCAGCCCCAGCATTTT
CATSRGSGRGLINQPQHF
>-|TRBJ2-3|TRBV20-1|-
TGCAGTGCCCCGCGGGCAGATACGCAGTATTTT
CSAPRADTQYF
>-|TRBJ1-2|TRBV19|-
TGTGCCAGTAGTTCCATCACTGCGGGCAACTATGGCTACACCTTC
CASSSITAGNYGYTF
>few|TRBJ1-2|TRBV19|TRBD1
TGTGCCAGTAGTATCCACCAAAAGACAGGGGGAGGATTGGGAGGCTACACCTTC
CASSIHQKTGGGLGGYTF
>-|TRBJ2-7|TRBV28|TRBD1
TGTGCCAGCAGCCCCATTGGACAGGGAAAGATCTACGAGCAGTACTTC
CASSPIGQGKIYEQYF
>-|TRBJ2-4|TRBV12-3/TRBV12-4|TRBD2
TGTGCCAGCAGTTATAGCGGGAGGGCCATTCAGTACTTC
CASSYSGRAIQYF
>-|TRBJ1-2|TRBV12-3/TRBV12-4|TRBD1
TGTGCCAGCAACACAGGGGGGATCTATGGCTACACCTTC
CASNTGGIYGYTF
>many|TRBJ1-5|TRBV5-5|-
TGTGCCAGCAGCTTGACCTTCGACAGGTCCAGTCAGCCCCAGCATTTT
CASSLTFDRSSQPQHF
>-|TRBJ1-1|TRBV20-1|-
TGCAGTGCTAGTCTCTCGTCGAACACTGAAGCTTTCTTT
CSASLSSNTEAFF
>-|TRBJ1-6|TRBV2|TRBD1
TGTGCCACAACAAGTGGCACAGGGGGAAATTCACCCCTCCACTTT
CATTSGTGGNSPLHF
>once|TRBJ1-2|TRBV2|TRBD1
TGTGCCAGCAGTGAAACGGCTACTCCGGGACAGGCGGGCTACACCTTC
CASSETATPGQAGYTF
>-|TRBJ1-2|TRBV12-3/TRBV12-4|-
TGTGCCAGCAGTTCCCCCCCGAACTATGGCTACACCTTC
CASSSPPNYGYTF
>-|TRBJ2-1|TRBV4-3|TRBD2
TGCGCCAGCCAGACAGGACTAGCGGGCCCACGGGAGGGTGAGCAGTTCTTC
CASQTGLAGPREGEQFF
>-|TRBJ1-1|TRBV6-2/TRBV6-3|TRBD1
TGTGCCAGCAGTAGGCCGGGACAGGGGCTGAACACTGAAGCTTTCTTT
CASSRPGQGLNTEAFF
>-|TRBJ2-1|TRBV14|TRBD2
TGTGCCAGCAGCCTAACTAGCGGGAGATTAGGTGAGCAGTTCTTC
CASSLTSGRLGEQFF
>-|TRBJ2-2|TRBV2|-
TGTGCCAGCGCAATTGGACTCGGGGAGCTGTTTTTT
CASAIGLGELFF
>-|TRBJ2-2|TRBV9|TRBD1
TGTGCCAGCAGCGACCGTGGACAGGGCACCGGGGAGCTGTTTTTT
CASSDRGQGTGELFF
>-|TRBJ2-7|TRBV6-2/TRBV6-3|-
TGTGCCAGCAGCCCGTACAGGGCGACTCGAATTTACGAGCAGTACTTC
CASSPYRATRIYEQYF
>-|TRBJ1-2|TRBV18|-
TGTGCCAGCTCACTAACCAACAGGGACTATGGCTACACCTTC
CASSLTNRDYGYTF
>once|TRBJ2-1|TRBV10-3|TRBD2
TGTGCCATCAGTGTTGTAGCGGGAGATCTTGAGCAGTTCTTC
CAISVVAGDLEQFF
>-|TRBJ2-3|TRBV4-1|TRBD1
TGCGCCAGCAGCCAAGATGACAGGGGTACAGATACGCAGTATTTT
CASSQDDRGTDTQYF